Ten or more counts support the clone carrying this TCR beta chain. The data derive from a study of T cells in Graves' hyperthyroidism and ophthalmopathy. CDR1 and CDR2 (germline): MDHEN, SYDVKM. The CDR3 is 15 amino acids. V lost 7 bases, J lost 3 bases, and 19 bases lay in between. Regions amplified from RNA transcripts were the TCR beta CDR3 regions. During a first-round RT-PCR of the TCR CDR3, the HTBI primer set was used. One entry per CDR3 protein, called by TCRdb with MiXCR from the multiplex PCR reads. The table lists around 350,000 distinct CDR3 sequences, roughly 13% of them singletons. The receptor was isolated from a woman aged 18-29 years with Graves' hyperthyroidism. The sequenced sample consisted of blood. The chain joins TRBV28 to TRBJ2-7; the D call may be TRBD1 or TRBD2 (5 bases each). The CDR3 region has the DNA TGTGCCAGCACCATTTTTTTGGGACCCGACTACGAGCAGTACTTC. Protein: CASTIFLGPDYEQYF.